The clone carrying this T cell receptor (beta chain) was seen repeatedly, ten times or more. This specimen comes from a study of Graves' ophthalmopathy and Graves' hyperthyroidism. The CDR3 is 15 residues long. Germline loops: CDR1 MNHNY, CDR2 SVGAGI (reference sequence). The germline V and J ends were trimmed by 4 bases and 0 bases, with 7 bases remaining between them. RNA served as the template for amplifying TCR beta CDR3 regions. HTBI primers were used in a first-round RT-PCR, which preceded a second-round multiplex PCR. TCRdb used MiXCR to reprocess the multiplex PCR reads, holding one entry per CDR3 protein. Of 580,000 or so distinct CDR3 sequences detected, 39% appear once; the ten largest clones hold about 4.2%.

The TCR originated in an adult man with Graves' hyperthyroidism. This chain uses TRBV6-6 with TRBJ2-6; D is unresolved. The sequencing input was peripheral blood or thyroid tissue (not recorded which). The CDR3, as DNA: TGTGCCAGCAGTTCCACCGACTCTGGGGCCAACGTCCTGACTTTC. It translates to CASSSTDSGANVLTF.